Listed below are T cell receptor beta chains from one sample, sequenced in a study of post-analysis software for immune sequencing data. One entry per CDR3 protein results from TCRdb running MiXCR on the PCR reads. The table lists around 190,000 distinct CDR3 sequences, roughly 30% of them singletons. The sequenced sample consisted of blood. These receptor sequences come from a girl aged 2-17 years with multiple sclerosis. Both conserved end residues are part of each CDR3. D genes are given only for firm matches. Rows may omit the clone size; those that give it use once, few, many or a size class.

J gene: TRBJ2-7; V gene: TRBV4-1; D gene: .; clone size: many; CDR3 protein: CASSPRLVAYEQYF; CDR3 DNA: TGCGCCAGCAGCCCCCGACTAGTCGCCTACGAGCAGTACTTC
J gene: TRBJ1-5; V gene: TRBV7-2; D gene: TRBD1; clone size: few; CDR3 protein: CASSPTGTGRPQPQHF; CDR3 DNA: TGTGCCAGCAGCCCGACCGGGACAGGGAGACCTCAGCCCCAGCATTTT
J gene: TRBJ2-2; V gene: TRBV7-9; D gene: TRBD2; clone size: .; CDR3 protein: CASSFGGSLNGELFF; CDR3 DNA: TGTGCCAGCAGCTTTGGCGGGAGTTTGAACGGGGAGCTGTTTTTT
J gene: TRBJ1-2; V gene: TRBV12-3/TRBV12-4; D gene: .; clone size: .; CDR3 protein: CASREQGEYGYTF; CDR3 DNA: TGTGCCAGCAGGGAACAGGGCGAGTATGGCTACACCTTC
J gene: TRBJ1-1; V gene: TRBV5-1; D gene: .; clone size: .; CDR3 protein: CASSLRGRDTEAFF; CDR3 DNA: TGCGCCAGCAGCTTGCGGGGCAGGGACACTGAAGCTTTCTTT
J gene: TRBJ2-5; V gene: TRBV15; D gene: .; clone size: many; CDR3 protein: CATSPRGQETQYF; CDR3 DNA: TGTGCCACCAGCCCTCGTGGCCAAGAGACCCAGTACTTC
J gene: TRBJ1-5; V gene: TRBV7-7; D gene: .; clone size: many; CDR3 protein: CASSSKGGNQPQHF; CDR3 DNA: TGTGCTAGCAGCTCTAAGGGCGGCAATCAGCCCCAGCATTTT
J gene: TRBJ1-5; V gene: TRBV20-1; D gene: .; clone size: once; CDR3 protein: CSARVAHRVESNQSQHF; CDR3 DNA: TGCAGTGCTAGAGTTGCTCACAGGGTTGAGAGCAATCAGTCCCAGCATTTT
J gene: TRBJ2-7; V gene: TRBV28; D gene: .; clone size: .; CDR3 protein: CASSLYLALGEQYF; CDR3 DNA: TGTGCCAGCAGTCTCTACCTTGCCCTGGGGGAGCAGTACTTC
J gene: TRBJ2-5; V gene: TRBV20-1; D gene: .; clone size: many; CDR3 protein: CSAPDGAETQYF; CDR3 DNA: TGCAGTGCGCCGGACGGTGCCGAGACCCAGTACTTC
J gene: TRBJ1-5; V gene: TRBV30; D gene: .; clone size: .; CDR3 protein: CAWSPPGVDQPQHF; CDR3 DNA: TGTGCCTGGAGTCCCCCCGGGGTGGATCAGCCCCAGCATTTT
J gene: TRBJ2-7; V gene: TRBV5-1; D gene: TRBD1; clone size: many; CDR3 protein: CASSTSGQGSYEQYF; CDR3 DNA: TGCGCCAGCAGCACGAGCGGACAGGGCTCCTACGAGCAGTACTTC
J gene: TRBJ2-1; V gene: TRBV5-8; D gene: .; clone size: .; CDR3 protein: CASEGGLYNEQFF; CDR3 DNA: TGTGCCAGCGAGGGGGGGCTCTACAATGAGCAGTTCTTC
J gene: TRBJ2-3; V gene: TRBV3-1; D gene: .; clone size: .; CDR3 protein: CASSPIRQSSTDTQYF; CDR3 DNA: TGTGCCAGCAGCCCCATAAGACAGTCGAGTACAGATACGCAGTATTTT
J gene: TRBJ2-2; V gene: TRBV5-1; D gene: TRBD2; clone size: .; CDR3 protein: CASNLAGTGELFF; CDR3 DNA: TGCGCCAGCAACCTAGCGGGGACCGGGGAGCTGTTTTTT
J gene: TRBJ1-5; V gene: TRBV9; D gene: .; clone size: .; CDR3 protein: CASSVGGDNQPQHF; CDR3 DNA: TGTGCCAGCAGCGTAGGAGGTGATAATCAGCCCCAGCATTTT
J gene: TRBJ2-1; V gene: TRBV20-1; D gene: .; clone size: .; CDR3 protein: CSVEEDSSSYNEQFF; CDR3 DNA: TGCAGTGTTGAGGAGGACTCCAGCTCCTACAATGAGCAGTTCTTC
J gene: TRBJ2-3; V gene: TRBV20-1; D gene: .; clone size: many; CDR3 protein: CSARVRTVADTQYF; CDR3 DNA: TGCAGTGCTAGAGTAAGGACGGTAGCGGATACGCAGTATTTT
J gene: TRBJ2-6; V gene: TRBV7-2; D gene: TRBD1; clone size: .; CDR3 protein: CASSRGQVVPGANVLTF; CDR3 DNA: TGTGCCAGCAGTCGGGGACAGGTGGTACCTGGGGCCAACGTCCTGACTTTC
J gene: TRBJ2-7; V gene: TRBV12-3/TRBV12-4; D gene: .; clone size: few; CDR3 protein: CASSLERASYEQYF; CDR3 DNA: TGTGCCAGCAGCCTCGAGCGGGCCTCCTACGAGCAGTACTTC
J gene: TRBJ1-5; V gene: TRBV7-9; D gene: .; clone size: .; CDR3 protein: CASSPGVGGNQPQHF; CDR3 DNA: TGTGCCAGCAGCCCCGGGGTCGGGGGGAATCAGCCCCAGCATTTT
J gene: TRBJ1-2; V gene: TRBV20-1; D gene: .; clone size: few; CDR3 protein: CSARDPRTAFGYTF; CDR3 DNA: TGCAGTGCTAGAGACCCGCGGACAGCGTTTGGCTACACCTTC
J gene: TRBJ2-5; V gene: TRBV4-1; D gene: TRBD1; clone size: many; CDR3 protein: CASSRQRGTGKYQETQYF; CDR3 DNA: TGCGCCAGCAGCCGTCAGAGGGGGACAGGAAAGTACCAAGAGACCCAGTACTTC
J gene: TRBJ1-1; V gene: TRBV5-1; D gene: .; clone size: .; CDR3 protein: CASSLRTVNTEAFF; CDR3 DNA: TGCGCCAGCAGCCTACGGACGGTGAACACTGAAGCTTTCTTT
J gene: TRBJ2-1; V gene: TRBV6-6; D gene: .; clone size: .; CDR3 protein: CASSYEGRNEQFF; CDR3 DNA: TGTGCCAGCAGTTACGAGGGCCGCAATGAGCAGTTCTTC
J gene: TRBJ1-4; V gene: TRBV3-1; D gene: .; clone size: few; CDR3 protein: CASSPRPATNEKLFF; CDR3 DNA: TGTGCCAGCAGCCCTCGGCCTGCAACTAATGAAAAACTGTTTTTT
J gene: TRBJ2-1; V gene: TRBV3-1; D gene: .; clone size: many; CDR3 protein: CASSQRLGPDEQFF; CDR3 DNA: TGTGCCAGCAGCCAAAGACTAGGTCCGGATGAGCAGTTCTTC
J gene: TRBJ2-5; V gene: TRBV4-1; D gene: .; clone size: .; CDR3 protein: CASSRARGTQYF; CDR3 DNA: TGCGCCAGCAGCCGGGCTCGGGGGACCCAGTACTTC
J gene: TRBJ1-5; V gene: TRBV20-1; D gene: TRBD1; clone size: .; CDR3 protein: CSARVRTGGGENQPRHF; CDR3 DNA: TGCAGTGCTAGGGTGAGGACAGGGGGAGGCGAAAATCAGCCCCGGCATTTT
J gene: TRBJ2-3; V gene: TRBV5-1; D gene: .; clone size: .; CDR3 protein: CASSPDKVTDTQYF; CDR3 DNA: TGCGCCAGCAGCCCCGATAAGGTGACAGATACGCAGTATTTT